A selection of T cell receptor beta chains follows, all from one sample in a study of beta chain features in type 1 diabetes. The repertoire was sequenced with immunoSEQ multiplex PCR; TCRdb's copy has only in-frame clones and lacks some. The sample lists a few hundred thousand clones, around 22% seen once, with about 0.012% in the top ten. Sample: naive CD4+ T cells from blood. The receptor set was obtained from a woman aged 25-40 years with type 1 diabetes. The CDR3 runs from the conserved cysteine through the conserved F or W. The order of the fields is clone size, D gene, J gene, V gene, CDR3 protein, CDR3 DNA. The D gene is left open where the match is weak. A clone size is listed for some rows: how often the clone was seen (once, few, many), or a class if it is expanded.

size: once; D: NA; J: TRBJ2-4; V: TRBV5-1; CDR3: CASSLGAVSAKNIQYF; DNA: TGCGCCAGCAGCTTGGGGGCAGTCTCAGCCAAAAACATTCAGTACTTC
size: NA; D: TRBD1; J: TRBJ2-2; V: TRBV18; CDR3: CASSPGTGPTGELFF; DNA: TGTGCCAGTTCACCAGGGACAGGGCCCACCGGGGAGCTGTTTTTT
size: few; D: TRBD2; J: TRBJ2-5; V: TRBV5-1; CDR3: CASSLGLAQETQYF; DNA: TGCGCCAGCAGCCTAGGACTAGCCCAAGAGACCCAGTACTTC
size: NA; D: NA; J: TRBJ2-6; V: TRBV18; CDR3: CASSPRAGGANVLTF; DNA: TGTGCCAGCTCACCACGGGCGGGAGGGGCCAACGTCCTGACTTTC
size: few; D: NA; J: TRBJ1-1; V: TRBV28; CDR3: CASSVILKADTEAFF; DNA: TGTGCCAGCAGTGTAATCCTGAAGGCGGACACTGAAGCTTTCTTT
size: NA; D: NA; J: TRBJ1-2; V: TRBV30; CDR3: CAWSATGYDGYTF; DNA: TGTGCCTGGAGCGCCACAGGGTACGATGGCTACACCTTC
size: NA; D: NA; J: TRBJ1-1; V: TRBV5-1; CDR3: CASSLASNTEAFF; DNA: TGCGCCAGCAGCTTGGCGTCGAACACTGAAGCTTTCTTT
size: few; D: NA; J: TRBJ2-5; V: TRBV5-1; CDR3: CASSLKSGSETQYF; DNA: TGCGCCAGCAGCTTAAAGTCGGGGTCGGAGACCCAGTACTTC
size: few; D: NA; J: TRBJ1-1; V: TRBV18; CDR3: CASSLSASWNTEAFF; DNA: TGTGCCAGCTCATTATCTGCTAGTTGGAACACTGAAGCTTTCTTT
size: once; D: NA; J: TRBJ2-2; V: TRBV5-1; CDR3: CASSRAGANTGELFF; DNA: TGCGCCAGCAGCCGGGCGGGCGCGAACACCGGGGAGCTGTTTTTT
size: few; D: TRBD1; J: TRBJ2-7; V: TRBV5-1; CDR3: CASGTDNPYEQYF; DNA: TGCGCCAGCGGGACAGACAATCCCTACGAGCAGTACTTC
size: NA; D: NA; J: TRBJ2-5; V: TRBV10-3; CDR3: CAIRDGGQETQYF; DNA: TGTGCCATCAGGGACGGAGGACAAGAGACCCAGTACTTC
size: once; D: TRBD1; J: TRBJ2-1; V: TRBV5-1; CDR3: CASRPGQGSNEQFF; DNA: TGCGCCAGCAGGCCGGGACAGGGAAGCAATGAGCAGTTCTTC
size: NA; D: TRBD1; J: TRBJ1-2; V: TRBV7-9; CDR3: CASSDWTGRYGYTF; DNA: TGTGCCAGCAGCGATTGGACAGGGCGCTATGGCTACACCTTC
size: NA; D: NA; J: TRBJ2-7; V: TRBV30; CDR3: CAWSAGAEQYF; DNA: TGTGCCTGGAGCGCAGGGGCCGAGCAGTACTTC
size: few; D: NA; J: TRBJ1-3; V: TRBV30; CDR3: CAWSSDRGNTIYF; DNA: TGTGCCTGGAGTTCAGACAGGGGAAACACCATATATTTT
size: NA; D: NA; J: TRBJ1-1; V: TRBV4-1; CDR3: CASSQDNRPRGTQAFF; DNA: TGCGCCAGCAGCCAAGATAACCGTCCGAGAGGGACACAAGCTTTCTTT
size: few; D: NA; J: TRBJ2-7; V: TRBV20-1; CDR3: CSASGYEQYF; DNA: TGCAGTGCTAGCGGGTACGAGCAGTACTTC
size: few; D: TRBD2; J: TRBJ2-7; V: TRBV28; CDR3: CASRAGGDNEQYF; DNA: TGTGCCAGCAGAGCGGGAGGTGACAACGAGCAGTACTTC
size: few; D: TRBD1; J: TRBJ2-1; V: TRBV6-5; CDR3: CASSYGTAQEQFF; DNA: TGTGCCAGCAGTTATGGGACAGCCCAAGAGCAGTTCTTC
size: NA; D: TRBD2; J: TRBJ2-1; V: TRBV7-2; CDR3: CASSLRAGGPDEQFF; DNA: TGTGCCAGCAGCTTAAGAGCGGGAGGGCCGGATGAGCAGTTCTTC
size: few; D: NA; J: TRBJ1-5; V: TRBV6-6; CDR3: CASTTGGRAYQPQHF; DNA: TGTGCCAGCACCACGGGGGGTAGGGCGTATCAGCCCCAGCATTTT
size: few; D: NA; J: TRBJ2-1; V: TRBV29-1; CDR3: CSVEGLRNEQFF; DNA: TGCAGCGTTGAGGGACTGAGGAATGAGCAGTTCTTC
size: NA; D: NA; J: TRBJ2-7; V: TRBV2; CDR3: CASQRGNEQYF; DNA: TGTGCCAGCCAGAGGGGGAACGAGCAGTACTTC
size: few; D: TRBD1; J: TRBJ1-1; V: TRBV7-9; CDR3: CASSYGQENTEAFF; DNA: TGTGCCAGCAGCTACGGACAGGAGAACACTGAAGCTTTCTTT
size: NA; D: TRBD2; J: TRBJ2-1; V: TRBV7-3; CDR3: CASSQGLAGNNEQFF; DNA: TGTGCCAGCAGCCAGGGACTAGCGGGGAACAATGAGCAGTTCTTC
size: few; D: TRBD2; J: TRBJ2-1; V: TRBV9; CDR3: CASSYQSGRAYNEQFF; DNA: TGTGCCAGCAGCTACCAAAGCGGGAGGGCCTACAATGAGCAGTTCTTC
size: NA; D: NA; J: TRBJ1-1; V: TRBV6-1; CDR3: CASTGGVFTEAFF; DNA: TGTGCCAGCACCGGGGGGGTGTTCACTGAAGCTTTCTTT
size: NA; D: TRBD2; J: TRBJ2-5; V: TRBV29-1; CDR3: CSVRGGEETQYF; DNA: TGCAGCGTGCGGGGGGGGGAAGAGACCCAGTACTTC
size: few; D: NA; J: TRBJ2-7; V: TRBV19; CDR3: CASSFQGSYEQYF; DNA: TGTGCCAGTAGTTTTCAGGGGAGCTACGAGCAGTACTTC
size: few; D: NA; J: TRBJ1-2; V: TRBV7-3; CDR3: CASSLKGGNYGYTF; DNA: TGTGCCAGCAGCTTAAAAGGCGGGAACTATGGCTACACCTTC
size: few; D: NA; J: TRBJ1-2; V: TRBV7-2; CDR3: CASSLAQGNYGYTF; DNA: TGTGCCAGCAGCTTAGCCCAGGGTAACTATGGCTACACCTTC
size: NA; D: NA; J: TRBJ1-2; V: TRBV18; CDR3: CASSPLAAGRGYTF; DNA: TGTGCCAGCTCACCACTGGCCGCAGGCAGGGGCTACACCTTC